This T cell receptor (beta chain) was recorded in a study of T cells after yellow fever vaccination. Study-level findings and limits: Re-detected after boosting: most primary clones, 96% of CD4 and 75% to 90% of CD8.

MiXCR, applied by TCRdb to the 5' RACE reads, yields one record per CDR3 protein. The profile covers approximately 300,000 distinct CDR3 sequences, with about 6.9% appearing a single time and 15% to 20% taken by the ten largest. This clonotype was counted at least ten times. The target antigen is unknown. The TCR originated in a man younger than 35 who received the YFV17D yellow fever vaccine. Material: PBMCs, obtained about 49 days after the first yellow fever vaccination.

The DNA for the CDR3 is TGTGCCAGCAGCTTAGTTCCAGGGCTGGAGACCCAGTACTTC. Translated, it gives CASSLVPGLETQYF. This sequence joins TRBV7-2 and TRBJ2-5; a possible D gene is TRBD1 (5 bases). Germline V gene data show CDR1 as SGHTA and CDR2 as FQGNSA. CDR3 length: 14 amino acids. Trimming took off 1 base at V and 5 bases at J, with 11 bases between the two ends.